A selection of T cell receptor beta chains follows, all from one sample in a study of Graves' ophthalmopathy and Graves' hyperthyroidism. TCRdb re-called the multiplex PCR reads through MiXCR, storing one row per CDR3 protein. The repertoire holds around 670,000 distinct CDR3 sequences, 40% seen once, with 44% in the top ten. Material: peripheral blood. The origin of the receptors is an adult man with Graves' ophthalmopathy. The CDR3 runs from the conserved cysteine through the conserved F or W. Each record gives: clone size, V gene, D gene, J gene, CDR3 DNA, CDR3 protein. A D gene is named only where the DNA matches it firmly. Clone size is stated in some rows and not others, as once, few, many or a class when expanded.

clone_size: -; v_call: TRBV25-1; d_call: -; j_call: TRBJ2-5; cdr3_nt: TGTGCCAGCAGTGCTAGAAAAAGTTCGGAGACCCAGTACTTC; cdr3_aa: CASSARKSSETQYF
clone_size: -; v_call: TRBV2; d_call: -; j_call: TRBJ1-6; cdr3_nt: TGTGCCAGCAGCCAACGGGGTAGCAATCAGCCCCTCCACTTT; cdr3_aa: CASSQRGSNQPLHF
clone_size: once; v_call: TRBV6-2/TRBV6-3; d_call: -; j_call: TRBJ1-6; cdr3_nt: TGTGCCAGCAGTTACCTTCTTCGTGTCGGAACAGGGAAGCACTCCTATAATTCACCCCTCCACTTT; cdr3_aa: CASSYLLRVGTGKHSYNSPLHF
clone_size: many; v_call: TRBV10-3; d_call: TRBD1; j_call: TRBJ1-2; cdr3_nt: TGTGCCATCAGCCCGGTGGACAGGGGGAACTATGGCTACACCTTC; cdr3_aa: CAISPVDRGNYGYTF
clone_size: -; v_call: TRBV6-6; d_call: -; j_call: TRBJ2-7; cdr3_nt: TGTGCCAGCAGTTATTATAGGTACTCCTACGAGCAGTACTTC; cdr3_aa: CASSYYRYSYEQYF
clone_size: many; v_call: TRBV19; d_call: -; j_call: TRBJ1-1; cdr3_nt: TGTGCCAGCTCATGGGGCCGGCGAGTGAACACTGAAGCTTTCTTT; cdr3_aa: CASSWGRRVNTEAFF
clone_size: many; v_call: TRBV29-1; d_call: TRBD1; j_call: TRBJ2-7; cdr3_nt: TGCAGCGCTGTCCGGGACAGAGCCTACGAGCAGTACTTC; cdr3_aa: CSAVRDRAYEQYF
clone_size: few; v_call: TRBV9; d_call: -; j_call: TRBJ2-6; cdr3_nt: TGTGCCAGCAGCGCATCGAGCCGGGAGCAGCTATCCGGGGCCAACGTCCTGACTTTC; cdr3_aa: CASSASSREQLSGANVLTF
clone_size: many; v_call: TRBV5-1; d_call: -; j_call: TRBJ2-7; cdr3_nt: TGCGCCAGCAGCTCAGCTGGAGGGAACTACGAGCAGTACTTC; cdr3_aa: CASSSAGGNYEQYF
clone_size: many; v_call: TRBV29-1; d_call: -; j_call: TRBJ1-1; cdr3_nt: TGCAGCGTTGGGCCCGCCTTAGGAGGCACTGAAGCTTTCTTT; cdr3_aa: CSVGPALGGTEAFF
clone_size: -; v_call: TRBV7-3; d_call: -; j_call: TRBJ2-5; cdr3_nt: TGTGCCAGCAGCACGAAAGGTTTGGGAGAGACCCAGTACTTC; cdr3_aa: CASSTKGLGETQYF
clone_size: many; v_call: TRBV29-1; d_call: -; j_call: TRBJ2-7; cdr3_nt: TGCAGCGTTATAAAGACCTACGAGCAGTACTTC; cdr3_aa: CSVIKTYEQYF
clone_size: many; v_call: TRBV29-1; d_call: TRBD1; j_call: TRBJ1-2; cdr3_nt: TGCAGCGTTCTGGCGACAGGGGACTATGGCTACACCTTC; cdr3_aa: CSVLATGDYGYTF
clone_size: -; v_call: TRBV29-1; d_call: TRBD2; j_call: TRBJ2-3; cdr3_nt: TGCAGCGTTGCGGGAGGCCCGGACACAGATACGCAGTATTTT; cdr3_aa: CSVAGGPDTDTQYF
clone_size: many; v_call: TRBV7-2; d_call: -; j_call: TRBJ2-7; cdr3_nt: TGTGCCAGCAGCTTAGTGGGTGAGGCGTTCTCCGAGCAGTACTTC; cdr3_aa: CASSLVGEAFSEQYF
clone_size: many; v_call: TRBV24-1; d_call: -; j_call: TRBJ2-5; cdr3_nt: TGTGCCACCAGTGATCTAGGCGGGCAGGAGGCGTCAGAGACCCAGTACTTC; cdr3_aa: CATSDLGGQEASETQYF
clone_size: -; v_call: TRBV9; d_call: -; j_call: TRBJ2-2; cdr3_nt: TGTGCCAGCACCGGGTCGGCTCAGAACACCGGGGAGCTGTTTTTT; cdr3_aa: CASTGSAQNTGELFF
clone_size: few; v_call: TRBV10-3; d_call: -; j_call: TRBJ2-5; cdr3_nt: TGTGCCGCGGCGGAAGGGCGGGAGACCCAGTACTTC; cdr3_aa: CAAAEGRETQYF
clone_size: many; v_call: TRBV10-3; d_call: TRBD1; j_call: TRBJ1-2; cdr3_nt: TGTGCCATCAGTGTGGGACAGGGCTTGGATGGCTACACCTTC; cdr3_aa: CAISVGQGLDGYTF
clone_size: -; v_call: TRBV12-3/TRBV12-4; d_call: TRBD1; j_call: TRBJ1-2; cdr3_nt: TGTGCCAGCAGACAGGGGGCGGGCCCGGCCACCTTC; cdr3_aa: CASRQGAGPATF
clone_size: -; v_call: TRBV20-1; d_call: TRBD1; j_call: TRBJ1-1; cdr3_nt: TGCAGTGCTGTCGGGACAGGTTCTGAAGCTTTCTTT; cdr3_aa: CSAVGTGSEAFF
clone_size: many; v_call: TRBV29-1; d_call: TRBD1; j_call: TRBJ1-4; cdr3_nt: TGCAGCGTTGGACAGGGCTTGGGTGAAAAACTGTTTTTT; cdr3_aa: CSVGQGLGEKLFF
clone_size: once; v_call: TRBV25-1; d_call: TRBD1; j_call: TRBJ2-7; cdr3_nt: TGTGCCAGCAGCCGTGGGACAGGCGGAATCTACGAGCAGTACTTC; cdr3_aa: CASSRGTGGIYEQYF
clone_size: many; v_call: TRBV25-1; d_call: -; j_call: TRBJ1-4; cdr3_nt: TGTGCCAGCAGTGAACCGGGACTTTCAACTAATGAAAAACTGTTTTTT; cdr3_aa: CASSEPGLSTNEKLFF
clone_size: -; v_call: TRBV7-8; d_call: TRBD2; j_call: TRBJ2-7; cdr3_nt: TGTGCCAGCAGCCAAGGCTGGGGACTAGCGGGAGTCTACGAGCAGTACTTC; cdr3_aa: CASSQGWGLAGVYEQYF
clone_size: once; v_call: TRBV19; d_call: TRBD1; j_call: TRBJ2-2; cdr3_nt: TGTGCCAGTAGTAAGAACAGGGGAACCGGGGAGCTGTTTTTT; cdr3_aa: CASSKNRGTGELFF
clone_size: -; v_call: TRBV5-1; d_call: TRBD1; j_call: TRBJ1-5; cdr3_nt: TGCGCCAGCAGGCCAGGACAGGACCTCGGGCAGCCCCAGCATTTT; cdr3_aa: CASRPGQDLGQPQHF
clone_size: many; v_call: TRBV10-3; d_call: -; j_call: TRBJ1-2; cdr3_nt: TGTGCCATCAGTGAGTCGACGATTCCAAATGGAGGATATGGCTACACCTTC; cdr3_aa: CAISESTIPNGGYGYTF
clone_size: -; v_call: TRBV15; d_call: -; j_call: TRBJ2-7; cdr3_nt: TGTGCCACCAGCAGAGGAGGCGGTCCCGGCGCCTACGAGCAGTACTTC; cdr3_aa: CATSRGGGPGAYEQYF
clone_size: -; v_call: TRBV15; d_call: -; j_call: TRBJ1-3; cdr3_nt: TGTGCCACCAGCAGAGGGACAGCTGGAAACACCACATATTTT; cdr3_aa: CATSRGTAGNTTYF